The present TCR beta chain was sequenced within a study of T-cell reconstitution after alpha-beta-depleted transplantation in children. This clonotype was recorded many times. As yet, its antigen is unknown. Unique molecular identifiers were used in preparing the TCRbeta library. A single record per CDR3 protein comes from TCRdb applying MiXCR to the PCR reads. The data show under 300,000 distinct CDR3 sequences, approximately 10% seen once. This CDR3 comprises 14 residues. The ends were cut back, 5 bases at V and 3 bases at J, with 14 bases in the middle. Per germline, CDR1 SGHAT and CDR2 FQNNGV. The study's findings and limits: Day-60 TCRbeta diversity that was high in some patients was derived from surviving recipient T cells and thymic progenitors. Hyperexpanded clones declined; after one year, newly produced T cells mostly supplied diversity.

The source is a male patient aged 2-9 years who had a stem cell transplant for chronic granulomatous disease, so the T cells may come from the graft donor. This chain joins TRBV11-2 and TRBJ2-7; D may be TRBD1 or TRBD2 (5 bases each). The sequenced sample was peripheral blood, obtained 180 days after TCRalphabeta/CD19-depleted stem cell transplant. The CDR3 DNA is TGTGCCAGCAGCCTTCGAGGGACCAACTACGAGCAGTACTTC. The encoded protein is CASSLRGTNYEQYF.